This T cell receptor beta chain was recovered during a study of T-cell reconstitution after alpha-beta-depleted transplantation in children. Many counts were recorded for this clonotype. It was with unique molecular identifiers that the TCRbeta library was prepared. TCRdb fed the PCR reads into MiXCR, producing one record per CDR3 protein. The sample holds 150,000 to 200,000 distinct CDR3 sequences; approximately 6.8% are singletons and the top ten take approximately 3%. V was shortened by 4 bases and J by 4 bases, with 20 bases between the two germline ends. CDR3 length: 16 amino acids. The germline CDR1 and CDR2 sequences are SGHRS and YFSETQ.

This material consisted of PBMCs from the stem cell graft donor, taken from the stem cell graft. The chain employs TRBV5-1 and TRBJ1-1; no definite D call. This sequence originates from a human donor who donated a stem cell graft to a child with Wiskott-Aldrich syndrome. In nucleotides, the CDR3 is TGCGCCAGCAGCCCCGGACGAGGCCAGAAGGGCACTGAAGCTTTCTTT. This sequence encodes CASSPGRGQKGTEAFF.